This T cell receptor beta chain was sequenced in a study of blood T cell repertoires in COVID-19. Profiled with immunoSEQ multiplex PCR; TCRdb holds only in-frame clones, not every one. Here the sample spans hundreds of thousands of clones, about four fifths being singletons. The V gene lost 3 bases and the J gene lost 2 bases, with 12 bases spanning the gap. The length of the CDR3 is 15 residues. Germline V gene data show CDR1 as SGDLS and CDR2 as YYNGEE. Sequenced sample: PBMCs or T cells enriched from blood (not recorded which). This TCR was sampled from a woman aged 40 to 50 who had been exposed to COVID-19. This rearrangement joins TRBV9 to TRBJ1-5; D is uncertain. CDR3 protein: CASSAENGGNQPQHF. The DNA of the CDR3 is TGTGCCAGCAGCGCGGAAAATGGAGGCAATCAGCCCCAGCATTTT.